This passage covers 17 T cell receptor beta chains from one sample sequenced in a study of cytomegalovirus exposure and HLA in healthy donors. In the PCR, 60 Vbeta and 13 Jbeta primers were used. The repertoire was sequenced with immunoSEQ multiplex PCR; TCRdb's copy has only in-frame clones and lacks some. Seen here are approximately 190,000 clones, roughly 80% observed once, and the top ten hold 2% to 3%. Sequenced sample: PBMCs. These receptors originate from a woman aged 50 to 60 in good health and CMV-seropositive.

The chain links TRBV30 to TRBJ2-7, with D perhaps matching TRBD2 (5 bases). Trimming left V 0 bases short and J 1 base short, with 10 bases between. This CDR3 comprises 14 residues. Per germline, CDR1 GTSNPN and CDR2 SVGIG (reference sequence). The DNA of the CDR3 is TGTGCCTGGAGTGTAGCGGTTGGTTCCTACGAGCAGTACTTC. Amino acids: CAWSVAVGSYEQYF.

The V gene is TRBV19, the J gene TRBJ2-6; TRBD2 might be the D (6 bases). Deletions cut 4 bases from V and 0 bases from J, with 7 bases between. The CDR3 is 15 amino acids. Germline V gene sequence: CDR1 LNHDA, CDR2 SQIVND (reference sequence). The CDR3 here is CASSRGGSGANVLTF. The CDR3 nucleotides read TGTGCCAGTAGTAGGGGAGGCTCTGGGGCCAACGTCCTGACTTTC.

As concerns this clone: This specimen includes other DNA sequences encoding the same CDR3. The chain recombines TRBV5-1 with TRBJ2-1, with D perhaps matching TRBD2 (6 bases). The CDR3 has 13 residues. Germline-derived CDR1 and CDR2 are SGHRS and YFSETQ. V lost 2 bases and J 9 bases, leaving 12 bases between the germline ends. CDR3 DNA: TGCGCCAGCAGCTTTGGAGGGTGGGGTGAGCAGTTCTTC. Its translation is CASSFGGWGEQFF.

Here the CDR3 reads CTSSQDSTLSHNEQFF. The CDR3 coding sequence is TGCACCAGCAGCCAAGATAGCACCCTTTCACACAATGAGCAGTTCTTC. The gene calls are TRBV1 and TRBJ2-1; TRBD2 reflects the table's D call only, with no check against the DNA. TRBV1 is described as a pseudogene. The CDR3 runs 16 residues.

This clone was observed a few times. V usage is TRBV7-2 and J usage is TRBJ2-1; 9 bases are shared with TRBD2. The CDR3 runs to 16 residues. Germline CDR1 is SGHTA and CDR2 is FQGNSA. The junction had 6 bases not matched to a gene; V was cut back by 1 base and J by 5 bases. The CDR3 reads CASSLEGGGENNEQFF. The CDR3 bases are TGTGCCAGCAGCTTAGAAGGCGGGGGGGAAAACAATGAGCAGTTCTTC.

The chain carries TRBV5-1 and TRBJ2-2, with 7 positions matching TRBD2. The CDR3 has 16 residues. Per germline, CDR1 SGHRS and CDR2 YFSETQ. V lost 4 bases, J lost 8 bases, and 14 bases stayed unmatched. The CDR3: CASSRLPGLSSGELFF. DNA for the CDR3: TGCGCCAGCAGCCGTCTACCGGGACTAAGCTCAGGGGAGCTGTTTTTT.

V and J are TRBV19 and TRBJ2-6, with D perhaps TRBD1 (6 bases). The CDR3 is 17 residues long. V gave up 4 bases and J gave up 0 bases, with 13 bases separating them. Germline values: CDR1 LNHDA, CDR2 SQIVND (reference sequence). The CDR3 loop reads CASSTSDRTSGANVLTF. The CDR3 DNA reads as TGTGCCAGTAGTACCTCGGACAGAACCTCTGGGGCCAACGTCCTGACTTTC.

This clone was observed a few times. CDR3 residues: CASSQDGRQVIANYGYTF. CDR3 bases: TGCGCCAGCAGCCAAGATGGCCGACAGGTCATAGCTAACTATGGCTACACCTTC. The chain is built from TRBV4-1 and TRBJ1-2; perhaps TRBD1 as D (6 bases). Germline loops: CDR1 MGHRA, CDR2 YSYEKL. Trimming took off 0 bases at V and 0 bases at J, with 17 bases between the two ends. This CDR3 is built from 18 residues.

The genes are TRBV7-2 and TRBJ1-2; TRBD1 is a possible D gene (6 bases). Germline loops: CDR1 SGHTA, CDR2 FQGNSA. The germline V and J ends were trimmed by 5 bases and 5 bases, with 18 bases remaining between them. CDR3 length equals 15 residues. CDR3 bases: TGTGCCAGCAGCAACCTACAGGGAGCGTCATATGGCTACACCTTC. This translates into CASSNLQGASYGYTF.

V gene TRBV21-1 combines with J gene TRBJ2-3; whether TRBD2, the table's D call, matches the DNA was not checked. TRBV21-1 is a recognized pseudogene. This CDR3 region has 18 residues. The CDR3 is CASSKVGTSGGLPDTQYF. CDR3 sequence (DNA): TGTGCCAGCAGCAAAGTGGGGACTAGCGGGGGGCTGCCAGATACGCAGTATTTT.

The V and J genes are TRBV6-5 and TRBJ2-7; TRBD2 matches 9 bases. The V segment lost 6 bases and the J segment 7 bases; nucleotides outside the gene matches: 10. Germline CDR1 reads MNHEY; CDR2 reads SVGAGI. This CDR3 is 14 amino acids long. The CDR3: CASRTPGTSREQYF. The DNA of the CDR3 is TGTGCCAGCAGAACCCCCGGGACTAGCAGGGAGCAGTACTTC.

Only a few counts were recorded for this clone. The chain is built from TRBV28 and TRBJ1-4; D possibly corresponds to TRBD1 (6 bases). Germline loops: CDR1 MDHEN, CDR2 SYDVKM. The CDR3 sequence is 15 residues long. Trimming cost V 4 bases and J 7 bases, with 16 bases left between them. CDR3 sequence (DNA): TGTGCCAGCAGTTACGCTCAGGGGTCGGTTGAAAAACTGTTTTTT. Translated: CASSYAQGSVEKLFF. Full variable domain (outside the CDR3, taken from reference TRBV28 and TRBJ1-4): DVKVTQSSRYLVKRTGEKVFLECVQDMDHENMFWYRQDPGLGLRLIYFSYDVKMKEKGDIPEGYSVSREKKERFSLILESASTNQTSMYLCASSYAQGSVEKLFFGSGTQLSVL.

The rearrangement uses TRBV7-2 and TRBJ2-7; D is ambiguous. V dropped 5 bases and J dropped 5 bases, with 16 bases sitting between them. Germline loops: CDR1 SGHTA, CDR2 FQGNSA. This CDR3 has 14 amino acids. CDR3 region: CASSPRMGSHEQYF. Written as DNA, the CDR3 is TGTGCCAGCAGCCCCCGTATGGGCAGTCACGAGCAGTACTTC.

This chain connects TRBV5-4 to TRBJ2-2, with 8 bases matching TRBD1. This CDR3 has 16 amino acids. V gave up 4 bases and J gave up 0 bases; unmatched junction bases: 5. CDR1 is SGHNT and CDR2 is YYREEE in the germline V gene (reference sequence). CDR3 sequence reads: CASSRGQVANTGELFF. The CDR3 DNA reads TGTGCCAGCAGCCGGGGACAGGTCGCGAACACCGGGGAGCTGTTTTTT.

The rearrangement uses TRBV13 and TRBJ2-1; 14 bases align to TRBD2. Germline V CDR1 and CDR2: PRHDT, FYEKMQ (reference sequence). After removal of 5 bases from V and 6 bases from J, the junction contained 9 bases not matched to a gene. CDR3 length equals 17 residues. The CDR3 nucleotides are TGTGCCAGCAGCGGTAGACTAGCGGGGGGGCCTTTCAATGAGCAGTTCTTC. Translating gives CASSGRLAGGPFNEQFF.

V gene TRBV6-1 combines with J gene TRBJ1-1, with 8 bases identical to TRBD1. The CDR3 is 15 amino acids. J lost 2 bases, V lost 6 bases, and 8 bases had no gene match. The germline gives CDR1 MNHNS, CDR2 SASEGT. The CDR3 is CASRETGALNTEAFF. The CDR3 region has the DNA TGTGCCAGCAGGGAGACAGGGGCCCTTAACACTGAAGCTTTCTTT.

The rearrangement joins TRBV7-2 to TRBJ1-4; TRBD1 agrees at 10 bases. The CDR3 runs 15 residues. V lost 3 bases, J lost 8 bases, and 6 bases stayed unmatched. CDR1 and CDR2 (germline): SGHTA, FQGNSA. The CDR3 is CASSLRQGANEKLFF. The CDR3, as DNA: TGTGCCAGCAGCTTGAGACAGGGGGCGAACGAAAAACTGTTTTTT.